This T cell receptor (beta chain) was captured in a study of T cell repertoires in cytomegalovirus infection. About the research overall: Matching HLA type, along with CMV infection, was indicated by public TCR beta signatures. General study points: Of the TCR beta families, the public ones yielded a cumulative frequency that identified carriers of CMV plus the relevant HLA.

The CDR3 runs 14 residues. With 4 bases removed from V and 2 bases from J, the gap between germline ends came to 9 bases. Germline CDR1 and CDR2: LNHDA and SQIVND (reference sequence). In regard to this clonotype: Its specificity is not known.

MiXCR, run by TCRdb on the reads, gives a single entry per CDR3 protein. The table has about 770,000 distinct CDR3 sequences, roughly 29% seen once. V is TRBV19 and J is TRBJ2-1, with D possibly matching TRBD2 (6 bases). The source of this sequence is a human donor in good health (CMV status not recorded). Some clones in this sample may be carry-over from other donors' samples. The material sequenced was cultured CD8+ T cells from PBMCs, taken from culture after CMV antigen stimulation. The DNA for the CDR3 is TGTGCCAGTAGTAGACGGGGGACCTACAATGAGCAGTTCTTC. Translated: CASSRRGTYNEQFF.